The 27 T cell receptor beta chains presented below share a single source sample, sequenced in a study of T-cell reconstitution after alpha-beta-depleted transplantation in children. As it was prepared, the TCRbeta library received unique molecular identifiers. TCRdb re-called the PCR reads with MiXCR, one entry per CDR3 protein. The sample has hundreds of thousands of distinct CDR3 sequences; over 9.5% are singletons. Material: PBMCs from the stem cell graft donor, obtained from the stem cell graft. The receptor source for this set is a human donor who donated a stem cell graft to a child with acute myeloid leukemia.

The CDR3, as DNA: TGTGCCAGCAGCTTGGCTCCGGGGACGAGCACAGATACGCAGTATTTT. Translating it yields CASSLAPGTSTDTQYF. V usage is TRBV5-5 and J usage is TRBJ2-3, with D perhaps matching TRBD1 or TRBD2 (5 bases each). V gave up 0 bases and J gave up 0 bases, with 11 bases separating them. The CDR3 covers 16 residues. Germline values: CDR1 SGHKS, CDR2 YYEKEE (reference sequence).

A single count supports this clonotype. The V gene is TRBV11-2, the J gene TRBJ2-2, with D unresolved. In germline, CDR1 is SGHAT, CDR2 FQNNGV. CDR3 length: 18 residues. V lost 1 base to trimming and J lost 2 bases, with 17 bases between them. CDR3 protein: CASSLVRTVQANTGELFF. In nucleotides, the CDR3 is TGTGCCAGCAGCTTAGTTCGCACAGTTCAGGCCAACACCGGGGAGCTGTTTTTT.

J is TRBJ2-7 and V is TRBV29-1, with TRBD2 identical over 7 bases. Trimming at V came to 5 bases and at J to 0 bases, leaving 4 bases not matched to a gene. Germline lookup yields CDR1 SQVTM and CDR2 ANQGSEA. CDR3 length: 13 residues. The CDR3 protein is CSVSIAGSYEQYF. The CDR3 region has the DNA TGCAGCGTTAGTATAGCGGGCTCCTACGAGCAGTACTTC.

This rearrangement joins TRBV20-1 to TRBJ2-7; 16 bases agree with TRBD2. The length of the CDR3 is 17 residues. V dropped 6 bases and J dropped 4; count of bases not matched to a gene: 12. CDR1 and CDR2 from the germline V gene are DFQATT and SNEGSKA (reference sequence). DNA for the CDR3: TGCAGTGCGGATGACGGGACTAGCGGGAGGGTTGGGTACGAGCAGTACTTC. It translates to CSADDGTSGRVGYEQYF.

This clonotype was picked up a small number of times. This chain links TRBV5-1 with TRBJ2-7; 7 bases match TRBD2. Germline CDR1 SGHRS, CDR2 YFSETQ. Trimming at V came to 1 base and at J to 6 bases, leaving 10 bases not matched to a gene. The CDR3 loop spans 15 amino acids. CDR3 loop: CASSLYGTSGGEQYF. CDR3 in DNA: TGCGCCAGCAGCTTGTACGGGACCTCGGGGGGCGAGCAGTACTTC.

The V call is TRBV9, the J call TRBJ1-3; D possibly corresponds to TRBD1 (6 bases). CDR1 is SGDLS, CDR2 YYNGEE, per germline. Between the trimmed V and J ends, which lost 4 bases and 0 bases, there was a span of 14 bases. This CDR3 contains 16 residues. DNA of the CDR3: TGTGCCAGCAGCACGGACAGTGGGTACTCTGGAAACACCATATATTTT. It codes for CASSTDSGYSGNTIYF.

The gene calls are TRBV30 and TRBJ2-7; D is ambiguous. Germline-derived CDR1 and CDR2 are GTSNPN and SVGIG (reference sequence). There are 12 residues in the CDR3. V was clipped by 0 bases and J by 6 bases, with 9 bases between them. The CDR3 DNA reads TGTGCCTGGAGTGTATATTGGGCCGAGCAGTACTTC. The encoded protein is CAWSVYWAEQYF.

The chain combines TRBV30 with TRBJ2-7; no clear D gene. The V gene's germline CDR1 is GTSNPN and CDR2 SVGIG (reference sequence). With 0 bases removed from V and 3 bases from J, the gap between germline ends came to 18 bases. The CDR3 has 16 residues. The CDR3 reads CAWSVDADPLGYEQYF. CDR3 in DNA: TGTGCCTGGAGTGTAGACGCCGATCCCCTAGGCTACGAGCAGTACTTC. Full variable domain (remainder filled in from reference TRBV30 and TRBJ2-7): SQTIHQWPATLVQPVGSPLSLECTVEGTSNPNLYWYRQAAGRGLQLLFYSVGIGQISSEVPQNLSASRPQDRQFILSSKKLLLSDSGFYLCAWSVDADPLGYEQYFGPGTRLTVT.

V gene TRBV7-3 combines with J gene TRBJ2-3; D perhaps matches TRBD1 (6 bases). V gave up 5 bases and J gave up 7 bases, with 16 bases separating them. There are 14 residues in the CDR3. CDR1 and CDR2 (germline): SGHTA, FQGTGA. CDR3 loop: CASSDPGVGNTQYF. The CDR3 DNA sequence: TGTGCCAGCAGCGACCCAGGGGTCGGGAATACGCAGTATTTT.

The table lists this clonotype with many counts. V usage is TRBV5-6 and J usage is TRBJ1-1, with 8 nucleotides matching TRBD1. The germline CDR1 and CDR2 sequences are SGHDT and YYEEEE. This CDR3 spans 14 amino acids. The ends lost 5 bases at V and 0 bases at J; junction bases unmatched: 3. CDR3 amino acids: CASSRQGLNTEAFF. The CDR3 DNA follows: TGTGCCAGCAGTCGACAGGGGCTGAACACTGAAGCTTTCTTT.

There are a few counts of this clonotype. The J gene is TRBJ1-2, the V gene TRBV24-1; a weak D match, TRBD1 (6 bases). V was clipped by 0 bases and J by 4 bases, with 8 bases between them. This CDR3 has 14 amino acids. CDR1 KGHDR and CDR2 SFDVKD come from the germline V gene. In DNA form, the CDR3 reads TGTGCCACCAGTGATTTGACAGGGACCTATGGCTACACCTTC. Residues: CATSDLTGTYGYTF.

There are a few counts of this clonotype. The chain joins TRBV20-1 to TRBJ2-3; D ambiguous. Germline assignment: CDR1 DFQATT and CDR2 SNEGSKA (reference sequence). V was trimmed by 7 bases and J by 2 bases, leaving 10 bases between them. CDR3 length: 12 residues. The CDR3 coding sequence is TGCAGTGTCAGACCAGACACAGATACGCAGTATTTT. Translated, it gives CSVRPDTDTQYF.

V is TRBV6-1 and J is TRBJ2-1; 12 nucleotides line up with TRBD2. Germline V gives CDR1 MNHNS, CDR2 SASEGT. V trimming: 8 bases; J trimming: 7 bases; junction bases outside the gene matches: 9. The CDR3 totals 15 residues. The CDR3 DNA sequence: TGTGCCAGCGCGGATATGGGACTAGCGGGTAATGAGCAGTTCTTC. This gives the protein CASADMGLAGNEQFF.

This chain joins TRBV5-1 and TRBJ2-7; weak D call: TRBD1 (5 bases). The CDR3 loop spans 14 amino acids. Germline CDR1 SGHRS, CDR2 YFSETQ. V lost 2 bases and J 1 base, leaving 10 bases between the germline ends. The CDR3 DNA reads as TGCGCCAGCAGCTTCGACAGCGCTTCCTACGAGCAGTACTTC. Its protein is CASSFDSASYEQYF.

This chain uses TRBV12-5 with TRBJ2-2; TRBD2 agrees at 8 bases. The CDR3 spans 15 residues. Germline assignment: CDR1 LGHNT and CDR2 FRNRAP. With 7 bases clipped from V and 5 bases from J, the junction kept 9 bases outside the gene matches. The chain's CDR3 is CASASSGRGTGELFF. For the CDR3, the DNA is TGTGCTAGTGCCTCCTCCGGGAGGGGAACCGGGGAGCTGTTTTTT. Full variable domain (rest looked up from reference TRBV12-5 and TRBJ2-2): DARVTQTPRHKVTEMGQEVTMRCQPILGHNTVFWYRQTMMQGLELLAYFRNRAPLDDSGMPKDRFSAEMPDATLATLKIQPSEPRDSAVYFCASASSGRGTGELFFGEGSRLTVL.

This clonotype has at least ten counts. The chain is built from TRBV29-1 and TRBJ2-2; 7 nucleotides line up with TRBD1. The CDR3 covers 16 residues. V shed 5 bases, J shed 1 base, and the junction held 10 bases outside the gene matches. From germline, CDR1 is SQVTM and CDR2 ANQGSEA. CDR3 sequence reads: CSVSRSGTVNTGELFF. In DNA, the CDR3 is TGCAGCGTTTCCCGCTCCGGGACAGTGAACACCGGGGAGCTGTTTTTT.

This clonotype was counted ten times or more. This CDR3 reads CSARSRVGDTQYF. In nucleotides, the CDR3 is TGCAGTGCTAGATCCAGGGTAGGAGATACGCAGTATTTT. This chain links TRBV20-1 with TRBJ2-3, with D tentatively TRBD1 (5 bases). The CDR3 length is 13 residues. Germline V gene data show CDR1 as DFQATT and CDR2 as SNEGSKA (reference sequence). V lost 2 bases and J 5 bases, leaving 11 bases between the germline ends.

This clonotype was recorded a few times. The chain uses TRBV20-1 and TRBJ2-1; D could derive from TRBD1 or TRBD2 (5 bases each). This CDR3 comprises 16 residues. V lost 3 bases and J 3 bases, leaving 18 bases between the germline ends. CDR1 and CDR2 (germline): DFQATT, SNEGSKA (reference sequence). CDR3 sequence: CSARASGTLNYNEQFF. The CDR3 region has the DNA TGCAGTGCTAGGGCCTCCGGGACCCTCAACTACAATGAGCAGTTCTTC.

This clonotype was counted a few times. This sequence joins TRBV7-2 and TRBJ2-1; D remains ambiguous. The V gene lost 0 bases and the J gene lost 2 bases, with 17 bases spanning the gap. CDR3 size: 18 residues. Germline values: CDR1 SGHTA, CDR2 FQGNSA. Here the CDR3 DNA reads TGTGCCAGCAGCTTAGCGTTGTTAGCCGTTTTCACCTACAATGAGCAGTTCTTC. Protein sequence: CASSLALLAVFTYNEQFF.

This clonotype was seen a few times. The chain employs TRBV20-1 and TRBJ1-1; maybe TRBD1 (6 bases). This CDR3 contains 13 residues. Trimming took 0 bases from V and 1 from J, leaving 6 bases between them. CDR1 is DFQATT and CDR2 is SNEGSKA in the germline V gene (reference sequence). The DNA for the CDR3 is TGCAGTGCTAGAGACAGGGGGAACACTGAAGCTTTCTTT. It translates to CSARDRGNTEAFF.

This clonotype was observed at least ten times. This rearrangement joins TRBV4-3 to TRBJ2-7; TRBD1 or TRBD2 may be the D gene (5 bases each). Between the trimmed V and J ends, which lost 3 bases and 2 bases, there was a span of 11 bases. The CDR3 totals 14 residues. Germline loops: CDR1 LGHNA, CDR2 YSLEER. The CDR3 reads CASSQGTMAYEQYF. Here the CDR3 DNA reads TGCGCCAGCAGCCAGGGGACCATGGCCTACGAGCAGTACTTC.

Only a few counts were recorded for this clonotype. The V and J genes are TRBV28 and TRBJ1-2; D remains unclear. Trimming stripped 3 bases from V and 0 bases from J, with 14 bases between. Looked up from germline, CDR1 is MDHEN and CDR2 is SYDVKM. This CDR3 contains 16 residues. The CDR3 loop is CASSLPLGPANYGYTF. CDR3 sequence (DNA): TGTGCCAGCAGTTTGCCGCTGGGTCCAGCTAACTATGGCTACACCTTC.

J is TRBJ2-1 and V is TRBV6-2 or TRBV6-3; 10 nucleotides line up with TRBD2. J lost 3 bases, V lost 7 bases, and 9 bases had no gene match. This CDR3 comprises 16 residues. Germline values: CDR1 MNHEY, CDR2 SVGEGT. The CDR3 DNA sequence: TGTGCCAGCAACCCTATTGGACTAGCGGACTACAATGAGCAGTTCTTC. Translating gives CASNPIGLADYNEQFF.

This chain links TRBV6-2 or TRBV6-3 with TRBJ2-3; TRBD2 aligns across 10 bases. The CDR3 loop spans 16 amino acids. Losses at the gene ends were 4 bases for V and 2 bases for J; bases not matched to a gene: 6. From germline, CDR1 is MNHEY and CDR2 SVGEGT. The CDR3 region has the DNA TGTGCCAGCAGTTGGCTCGGGACTAGCGTCACAGATACGCAGTATTTT. Translating it yields CASSWLGTSVTDTQYF.

The table lists this clonotype with a few counts. The chain employs TRBV5-1 and TRBJ2-3; 8 bases line up with TRBD2. The CDR3 sequence is 15 residues long. Germline assignment: CDR1 SGHRS and CDR2 YFSETQ. After removal of 4 bases from V and 0 bases from J, the junction contained 4 bases not matched to a gene. CDR3 nucleotides: TGCGCCAGCAGCCCTAGCGGGCCTAGCACAGATACGCAGTATTTT. Protein: CASSPSGPSTDTQYF.

The CDR3 sequence: CASSLKSSGPYEQYF. The CDR3 DNA follows: TGTGCCAGCAGCTTAAAAAGTAGCGGCCCCTACGAGCAGTACTTC. The rearrangement joins TRBV7-9 to TRBJ2-7, with D perhaps matching TRBD2 (6 bases). V was clipped by 2 bases and J by 2 bases, with 13 bases between them. Per the germline V gene, CDR1 is SEHNR and CDR2 is FQNEAQ (reference sequence). This CDR3 has 15 residues. Filled out from reference TRBV7-9 and TRBJ2-7, the complete variable domain reads DTGVSQNPRHKITKRGQNVTFRCDPISEHNRLYWYRQTLGQGPEFLTYFQNEAQLEKSRLLSDRFSAERPKGSFSTLEIQRTEQGDSAMYLCASSLKSSGPYEQYFGPGTRLTVT.

The count of this clonotype is one. The rearrangement uses TRBV30 and TRBJ2-3; 10 nucleotides match TRBD1. CDR1 and CDR2 from the germline V gene are GTSNPN and SVGIG (reference sequence). The CDR3 is 15 amino acids. After removal of 2 bases from V and 2 bases from J, the junction contained 4 bases not matched to a gene. CDR3 in DNA: TGTGCCTGGAGTATGACAGGGGGCTACACAGATACGCAGTATTTT. This sequence encodes CAWSMTGGYTDTQYF.